The 27 T cell receptor beta chains below all came from one sample that was sequenced in a study of blood T cell repertoires in COVID-19. Sequencing used immunoSEQ multiplex PCR; TCRdb keeps in-frame clones, though not all of them. This sample carries roughly 250,000 clones, approximately 83% of them seen once, and the ten largest clones take 3.5% to 5.5%. Sequenced material: PBMCs or T cells enriched from blood (not recorded which). The source of these receptors is a woman aged 25 to 39 who had recovered from COVID-19.

This clone came up once. The chain is built from TRBV5-1 and TRBJ2-7; TRBD2 aligns across 7 bases. V lost 5 bases and J lost 5; bases outside the gene matches: 10. The CDR3 has 14 residues. CDR1 SGHRS and CDR2 YFSETQ come from the germline V gene. The CDR3 spells CASSRAGVSDEQYF. The CDR3 DNA reads as TGCGCCAGCAGTCGGGCGGGAGTCAGCGACGAGCAGTACTTC.

The CDR3 DNA sequence: TGTGCCAGCAGTCTTCAGGCGTTGGGCAGGGGGACGTTTTTT. Its translation is CASSLQALGRGTFF. The chain employs TRBV28 and TRBJ1-4; 7 bases are shared with TRBD1. CDR3 length: 14 amino acids. In germline, CDR1 is MDHEN, CDR2 SYDVKM. Trimming removed 5 bases from V and 16 bases from J; junction bases left unmatched: 16.

The J gene is TRBJ1-5, the V gene TRBV19; 8 positions match TRBD1. The CDR3 is 17 amino acids. Germline V gene data show CDR1 as LNHDA and CDR2 as SQIVND (reference sequence). V was clipped by 3 bases and J by 7 bases; unmatched bases: 14. DNA for the CDR3: TGTGCCAGTAGTATCCCTCGGGCAGGGGGCTCCGGACAGCCCCAGCATTTT. Amino acid sequence: CASSIPRAGGSGQPQHF.

J is TRBJ2-3 and V is TRBV30; a possible D gene is TRBD2 (6 bases). V lost 1 base, J lost 2 bases, and 16 bases lay in between. Per the germline V gene, CDR1 is GTSNPN and CDR2 is SVGIG (reference sequence). This CDR3 has 16 amino acids. CDR3 sequence reads: CAWSATFSGTTDTQYF. The CDR3 DNA reads TGTGCCTGGAGTGCTACTTTTAGCGGAACCACAGATACGCAGTATTTT. The entire variable domain, with the rest obtained from reference TRBV30 and TRBJ2-3, is as follows: SQTIHQWPATLVQPVGSPLSLECTVEGTSNPNLYWYRQAAGRGLQLLFYSVGIGQISSEVPQNLSASRPQDRQFILSSKKLLLSDSGFYLCAWSATFSGTTDTQYFGPGTRLTVL.

The rearrangement joins TRBV19 to TRBJ1-3, with 7 bases that match TRBD1. V gave up 3 bases and J gave up 2 bases; unmatched junction bases: 7. The CDR3 loop spans 16 amino acids. CDR1 LNHDA and CDR2 SQIVND come from the germline V gene (reference sequence). CDR3 DNA: TGTGCCAGTAGTATCACTCCAGGGGGAGCTGGAAACACCATATATTTT. Translated: CASSITPGGAGNTIYF.

The CDR3 protein is CASSLEHGSGGTPQYF. As DNA, the CDR3 is TGCGCCAGCAGCTTGGAACACGGAAGCGGGGGGACCCCGCAGTATTTT. The V call is TRBV5-1, the J call TRBJ2-3; TRBD2 agrees at 9 bases. Germline CDR1 is SGHRS and CDR2 is YFSETQ. There are 16 residues in the CDR3. The V and J ends lost 0 bases and 10 bases, in that order; junction bases with no gene match: 12.

The rearrangement uses TRBV7-2 and TRBJ2-4, with 7 bases matching TRBD1. Looked up from germline, CDR1 is SGHTA and CDR2 is FQGNSA. The J segment lost 3 bases and the V segment lost 5 bases, leaving 4 bases of the junction unmatched. There are 14 residues in the CDR3. CDR3 protein: CASSPQGDKNIQYF. CDR3 DNA sequence: TGTGCCAGCAGCCCGCAGGGGGACAAAAACATTCAGTACTTC.

The chain joins TRBV6-4 to TRBJ2-6, with a tentative D call TRBD1 (6 bases). The CDR3 is made up of 17 amino acids. V gave up 3 bases and J gave up 3 bases, with 15 bases separating them. Germline V CDR1 and CDR2: MRHNA, SNTAGT. The CDR3 nucleotides are TGTGCCAGCAGTGAACAGGGAACTTTAAGTGGGGCCAACGTCCTGACTTTC. This sequence encodes CASSEQGTLSGANVLTF.

The J gene is TRBJ2-3, the V gene TRBV9, with 10 nucleotides matching TRBD2. Germline V gene sequence: CDR1 SGDLS, CDR2 YYNGEE. The CDR3 contains 15 residues. V was pared by 7 bases and J by 3 bases, with 8 bases of the junction left unmatched. The CDR3 protein is CASSRSGRATDTQYF. CDR3 coding DNA: TGTGCCAGCTCCCGCAGCGGGAGGGCAACAGATACGCAGTATTTT.

The chain employs TRBV24-1 and TRBJ2-1; tentatively, D is TRBD2 (6 bases). Per germline, CDR1 KGHDR and CDR2 SFDVKD. CDR3 length: 15 residues. Trimming removed 3 bases at V and 9 bases at J, with 17 bases between. The CDR3, as DNA: TGTGCCACCAGTGATCCAGATCGGAGGGCGGCTGAGCAGTTCTTC. Translated: CATSDPDRRAAEQFF.

The table lists this clone with a count of one. The V and J genes are TRBV12-2 and TRBJ1-2; TRBD1 is the table's D call and was not checked against the DNA. TRBV12-2 is a pseudogene. This CDR3 has 15 residues. The CDR3 sequence is CASRTRQNSNYGYTF. The CDR3 nucleotides read TGTGCAAGTCGCACTCGACAGAATTCTAACTATGGCTACACCTTC.

J is TRBJ1-4 and V is TRBV5-1, with 8 bases matching TRBD1. V shed 4 bases, J shed 5 bases, and the junction held 4 bases outside the gene matches. This CDR3 comprises 14 residues. The germline CDR1 and CDR2 sequences are SGHRS and YFSETQ. The CDR3, as DNA: TGCGCCAGCAGCATCCGACAGGGGAATGAAAAACTGTTTTTT. Its protein product is CASSIRQGNEKLFF.

This clone has a handful of counts. This chain joins TRBV28 and TRBJ2-7; 10 bases match TRBD1. Unmatched junction bases numbered 13, after V lost 5 bases and J lost 3 bases. CDR1 is MDHEN and CDR2 is SYDVKM in the germline V gene. The CDR3 extends over 17 amino acids. CDR3 loop: CASSPLGGTGVLYEQYF. DNA for the CDR3: TGTGCCAGCAGTCCCCTGGGAGGGACAGGGGTTCTCTACGAGCAGTACTTC.

This clone appeared a few times. As DNA, the CDR3 is TGTGCCAGCAGTGACTCAGAACAGACGAACACCGGGGAGCTGTTTTTT. It yields the protein CASSDSEQTNTGELFF. The chain recombines TRBV6-4 with TRBJ2-2; D gene uncertain. Germline CDR1 is MRHNA and CDR2 is SNTAGT. The length of the CDR3 is 16 residues. Trimming left V 0 bases short and J 0 bases short, with 8 bases between.

This clone has a handful of counts. The V gene is TRBV5-6, the J gene TRBJ2-7; no definite D call. Trimming shortened V by 2 bases and J by 3 bases, and 15 bases separated the two germline ends. Germline V gene sequence: CDR1 SGHDT, CDR2 YYEEEE. This CDR3 is built from 15 residues. Here the CDR3 DNA reads TGTGCCAGCAGCTTAGTGGGTGGAACAGTCTACGAGCAGTACTTC. It translates to CASSLVGGTVYEQYF.

The rearrangement uses TRBV28 and TRBJ2-1, with TRBD2 identical over 10 bases. Germline trimming cut 5 bases from V and 7 bases from J; bases unmatched to any gene: 8. Germline V lookup: CDR1 MDHEN, CDR2 SYDVKM. The CDR3 has 15 amino acids. CDR3 bases: TGTGCCAGCAGTCAAGCGGGGGGGCGGGTAAATGAGCAGTTCTTC. Its translation is CASSQAGGRVNEQFF.

The V and J genes are TRBV3-1 (or the pseudogene TRBV3-2) and TRBJ2-3; D call uncertain. V lost 4 bases, J lost 9 bases, and 14 bases lay in between. Looked up from germline, CDR1 is LGHDT and CDR2 is YNNKEL (reference sequence). This CDR3 is built from 13 residues. This chain's CDR3 is CASSPPRIRTQYF. The CDR3 region has the DNA TGTGCCAGCAGCCCCCCGCGGATACGAACGCAGTATTTT.

DNA for the CDR3: TGTGCCAGCAGCCCCAGGGTCCCGAGCTCTGGAAACACCATATATTTT. The encoded protein is CASSPRVPSSGNTIYF. The gene calls are TRBV14 and TRBJ1-3, with a weak D call TRBD1 (5 bases). Trimming cost V 4 bases and J 0 bases, with 13 bases left between them. This CDR3 contains 16 residues. The germline gives CDR1 SGHDN, CDR2 FVKESK.

The chain carries TRBV4-1 and TRBJ1-6; perhaps TRBD1 as D (5 bases). Germline V gene sequence: CDR1 MGHRA, CDR2 YSYEKL. V lost 3 bases and J lost 7, with 16 bases in between. The CDR3 totals 16 residues. For the CDR3, the DNA is TGCGCCAGCAGCCAGCCTTATGGGGCCGGCAATTCACCCCTCCACTTT. It translates to CASSQPYGAGNSPLHF.

This sequence joins TRBV28 and TRBJ1-2, with a tentative D call TRBD1 (6 bases). The ends were cut back, 2 bases at V and 4 bases at J, with 17 bases in the middle. Germline V gives CDR1 MDHEN, CDR2 SYDVKM. This CDR3 comprises 16 residues. In DNA, the CDR3 is TGTGCCAGCAGTTTACCGGGACACACCCAAGGCTATGGCTACACCTTC. This sequence encodes CASSLPGHTQGYGYTF.

Points on this clone: This sample includes further DNA sequences coding for the same CDR3. This chain connects TRBV14 to TRBJ1-1; D is undetermined. With 1 base removed from V and 4 bases from J, the gap between germline ends came to 7 bases. Germline values: CDR1 SGHDN, CDR2 FVKESK. The CDR3 totals 13 residues. The chain's CDR3 is CASSQVPGTEAFF. CDR3 DNA: TGTGCCAGCAGCCAAGTTCCAGGCACTGAAGCTTTCTTT.

The V and J genes are TRBV28 and TRBJ1-5; the match to TRBD1 covers 10 bases. Germline V gene lookup returns CDR1 MDHEN and CDR2 SYDVKM. Losses at the gene ends were 3 bases for V and 4 bases for J; bases not matched to a gene: 3. The CDR3 totals 15 residues. The CDR3 DNA is TGTGCCAGCAGTTTGACAGGGGGCCGAAATCAGCCCCAGCATTTT. Amino acids: CASSLTGGRNQPQHF.

The chain uses TRBV19 and TRBJ2-1, with 8 bases aligning to TRBD2. CDR3 length: 13 residues. Germline values: CDR1 LNHDA, CDR2 SQIVND (reference sequence). The ends lost 1 base at V and 8 bases at J; junction bases unmatched: 1. CDR3 sequence: CASSIGLAYEQFF. DNA for the CDR3: TGTGCCAGTAGTATAGGACTAGCGTATGAGCAGTTCTTC.

The V and J genes are TRBV6-4 and TRBJ2-1, with 10 bases matching TRBD2. Per the germline V gene, CDR1 is MRHNA and CDR2 is SNTAGT. Trimming cost V 4 bases and J 6 bases; bases outside gene matches: 6. This CDR3 is built from 15 residues. In DNA, the CDR3 is TGTGCCAGCAGTGGGGAAGCGGGGGGGCCCAATGAGCAGTTCTTC. It specifies CASSGEAGGPNEQFF.

The chain employs TRBV7-9 and TRBJ2-7; 7 bases line up with TRBD1. Looked up from germline, CDR1 is SEHNR and CDR2 is FQNEAQ (reference sequence). This CDR3 contains 14 residues. The J segment lost 6 bases and the V segment lost 2 bases, leaving 7 bases of the junction unmatched. In DNA form, the CDR3 reads TGTGCCAGCAGCTTAAACATGGGACAGCTCGAGCAGTACTTC. Its translation is CASSLNMGQLEQYF.

This chain joins TRBV30 and TRBJ1-2, with D possibly matching TRBD1 (6 bases). Looked up from germline, CDR1 is GTSNPN and CDR2 is SVGIG (reference sequence). Trimming took 1 base from V and 5 from J, leaving 20 bases between them. This CDR3 region has 16 residues. In DNA form, the CDR3 reads TGTGCCTGGAGTGAACCGCCCCGAGACAGGTCTTATGGCTACACCTTC. Its translation is CAWSEPPRDRSYGYTF.

V usage is TRBV28 and J usage is TRBJ1-2; possibly TRBD1 for D (6 bases). Deletions cut 7 bases from V and 7 bases from J, with 31 bases between. Germline CDR1 and CDR2: MDHEN and SYDVKM. There are 18 residues in the CDR3. The CDR3 protein is CASTDFRDTRMNPLGYTF. In DNA form, the CDR3 reads TGTGCCAGCACCGACTTTAGGGACACCAGAATGAACCCCCTTGGCTACACCTTC.